This TCR beta chain is from a study of control samples from healthy donors and cancer patients. V shed 0 bases and J shed 2 bases, with 8 bases lying between them. The CDR3 spans 14 residues. CDR1 is SGHRS and CDR2 is YFSETQ in the germline V gene. TCRdb keeps only in-frame clones here, not all; method: immunoSEQ multiplex PCR. The top ten clones hold 6.5% of a sample with 98,000 or so clones, almost 85% of them seen once. What was sequenced was blood. The receptor comes from a man younger than 35 in good health. The chain couples TRBV5-1 to TRBJ1-1; D call uncertain. The CDR3, as DNA: TGCGCCAGCAGCTTGGTGGCAGATAACACTGAAGCTTTCTTT. Its protein product is CASSLVADNTEAFF.